This paragraph reports one T cell receptor (beta chain). The data originate from a study of T-cell memory formation after mild COVID-19. TCRdb re-derived calls from the 5' RACE reads in MiXCR, one entry per CDR3 protein. The sample contains a few hundred thousand distinct CDR3 sequences, about an eighth of which appear only once. The germline CDR1 and CDR2 sequences are SNHLY and FYNNEI. The ends were cut back, 6 bases at V and 9 bases at J, with 12 bases in the middle. The CDR3 covers 12 residues. The chain uses TRBV2 and TRBJ2-1, with a possible D match to TRBD2 (5 bases). The sample was PBMCs or a T cell subset sorted from them (not recorded which). This clonotype was obtained from a young man who had mild COVID-19 (a few samples of this study predate the infection). Cell type and time point are not known. Here the CDR3 DNA reads TGTGCCAGCAGGGCCCTAGCTGGTGAGCAGTTCTTC. Protein product: CASRALAGEQFF.